The clone carrying this T cell receptor (beta chain) has just a few counts. Its antigen is unidentified. This sample was taken from a study of response to subunit inactivated influenza vaccine. Points from the study as a whole: Authors suggested seasonal influenza vaccinations each recruit few new T cells.

The J segment lost 0 bases and the V segment lost 6 bases, leaving 6 bases of the junction unmatched. The CDR3 is 16 residues long. Germline loops: CDR1 MNHNS, CDR2 SASEGT. MiXCR, run by TCRdb on the RT-PCR reads, gives a single entry per CDR3 protein. The sample holds about 570,000 distinct CDR3 sequences, approximately 10% seen once. The gene calls are TRBV6-1 and TRBJ1-5; 9 nucleotides match TRBD1. The TCR comes from a man aged 50-59 years who received an inactivated influenza vaccine. Material: PBMCs from blood, obtained on the day of vaccination. This chain's CDR3 is CASSRGTGFSNQPQHF. Written as DNA, the CDR3 is TGTGCCAGCAGCCGCGGGACAGGGTTTAGCAATCAGCCCCAGCATTTT.